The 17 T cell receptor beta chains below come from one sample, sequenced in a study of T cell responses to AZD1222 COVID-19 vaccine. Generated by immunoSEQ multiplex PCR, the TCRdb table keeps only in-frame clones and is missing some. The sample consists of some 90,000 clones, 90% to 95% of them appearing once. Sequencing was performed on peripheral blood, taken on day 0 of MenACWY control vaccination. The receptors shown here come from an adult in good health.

The CDR3 loop is CASSLPPLRVKITDTQYF. The CDR3 region has the DNA TGTGCCAGCAGTCTTCCCCCCTTAAGGGTAAAGATCACAGATACGCAGTATTTT. The J gene is TRBJ2-3, the V gene TRBV28; D gene unclear. The V gene lost 5 bases and the J gene lost 2 bases, with 23 bases spanning the gap. This CDR3 comprises 18 residues. Germline CDR1 is MDHEN and CDR2 is SYDVKM.

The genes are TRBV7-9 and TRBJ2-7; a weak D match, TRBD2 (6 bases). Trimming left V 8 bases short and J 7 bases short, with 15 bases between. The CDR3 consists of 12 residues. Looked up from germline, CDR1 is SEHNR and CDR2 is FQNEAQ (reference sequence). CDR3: CASGPEGWEQYF. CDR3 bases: TGTGCCAGCGGCCCGGAGGGTTGGGAGCAGTACTTC.

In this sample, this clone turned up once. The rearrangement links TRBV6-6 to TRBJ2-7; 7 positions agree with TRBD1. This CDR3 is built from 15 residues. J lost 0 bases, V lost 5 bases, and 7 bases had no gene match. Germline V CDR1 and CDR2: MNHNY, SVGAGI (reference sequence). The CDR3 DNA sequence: TGTGCCAGCAGTCCCGGGACAGAGTTCTCCTACGAGCAGTACTTC. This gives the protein CASSPGTEFSYEQYF.

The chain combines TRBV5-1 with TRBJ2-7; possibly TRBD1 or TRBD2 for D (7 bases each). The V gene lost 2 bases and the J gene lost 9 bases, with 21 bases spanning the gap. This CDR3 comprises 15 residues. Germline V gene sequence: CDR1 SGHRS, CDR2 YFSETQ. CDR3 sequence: CASSLRTGGGDGQYF. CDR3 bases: TGCGCCAGCAGCTTAAGGACAGGCGGGGGAGATGGGCAGTACTTC.

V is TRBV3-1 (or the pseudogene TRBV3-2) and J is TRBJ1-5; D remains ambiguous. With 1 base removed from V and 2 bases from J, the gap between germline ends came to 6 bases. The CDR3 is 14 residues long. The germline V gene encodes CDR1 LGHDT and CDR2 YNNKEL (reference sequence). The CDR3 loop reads CASSQGRRNQPQHF. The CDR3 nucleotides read TGTGCCAGCAGCCAAGGAAGGCGCAATCAGCCCCAGCATTTT.

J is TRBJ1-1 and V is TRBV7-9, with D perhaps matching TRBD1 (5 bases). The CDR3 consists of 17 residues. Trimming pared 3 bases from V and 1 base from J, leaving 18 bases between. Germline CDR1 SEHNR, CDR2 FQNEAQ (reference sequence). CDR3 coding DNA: TGTGCCAGCAGCTTCCCGGAGGGCCGCCAGGGGAACACTGAAGCTTTCTTT. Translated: CASSFPEGRQGNTEAFF.

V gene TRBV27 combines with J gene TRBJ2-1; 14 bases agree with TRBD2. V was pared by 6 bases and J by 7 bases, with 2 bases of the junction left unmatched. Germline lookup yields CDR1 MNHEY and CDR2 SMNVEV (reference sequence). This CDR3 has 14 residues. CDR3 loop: CASRGLAGVNEQFF. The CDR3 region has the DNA TGTGCCAGCAGGGGACTAGCGGGGGTTAATGAGCAGTTCTTC.

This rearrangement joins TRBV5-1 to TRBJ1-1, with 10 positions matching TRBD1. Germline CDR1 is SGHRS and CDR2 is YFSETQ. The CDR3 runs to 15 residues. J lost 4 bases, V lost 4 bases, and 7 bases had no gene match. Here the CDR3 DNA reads TGCGCCAGCAGCGTAACGGGACAGGGGCTCACTGAAGCTTTCTTT. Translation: CASSVTGQGLTEAFF.

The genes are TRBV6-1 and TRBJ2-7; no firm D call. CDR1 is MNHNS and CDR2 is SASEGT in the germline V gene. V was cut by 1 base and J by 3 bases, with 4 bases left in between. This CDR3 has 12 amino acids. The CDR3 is CASSEGLYEQYF. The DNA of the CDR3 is TGTGCCAGCAGTGAAGGCCTCTACGAGCAGTACTTC.

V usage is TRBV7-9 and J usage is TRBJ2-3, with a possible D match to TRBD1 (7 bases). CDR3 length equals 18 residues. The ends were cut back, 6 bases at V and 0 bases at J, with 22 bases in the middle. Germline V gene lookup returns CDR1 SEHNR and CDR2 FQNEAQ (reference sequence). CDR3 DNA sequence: TGTGCCAGCAGTTTTGCGGGGACAGCAGTAACTAGCACAGATACGCAGTATTTT. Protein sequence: CASSFAGTAVTSTDTQYF.

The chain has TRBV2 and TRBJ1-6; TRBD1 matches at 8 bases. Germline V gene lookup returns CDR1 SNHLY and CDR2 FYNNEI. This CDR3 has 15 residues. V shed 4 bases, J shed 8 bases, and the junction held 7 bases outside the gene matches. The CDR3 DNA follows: TGTGCCAGCAGTGGAACCGGGACAGGCGATTCACCCCTCCACTTT. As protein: CASSGTGTGDSPLHF.

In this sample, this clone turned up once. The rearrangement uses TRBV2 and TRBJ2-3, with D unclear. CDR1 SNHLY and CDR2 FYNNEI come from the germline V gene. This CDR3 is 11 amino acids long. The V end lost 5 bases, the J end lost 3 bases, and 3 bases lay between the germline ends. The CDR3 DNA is TGTGCCAGCAGTCTAACAGATACGCAGTATTTT. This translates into CASSLTDTQYF.

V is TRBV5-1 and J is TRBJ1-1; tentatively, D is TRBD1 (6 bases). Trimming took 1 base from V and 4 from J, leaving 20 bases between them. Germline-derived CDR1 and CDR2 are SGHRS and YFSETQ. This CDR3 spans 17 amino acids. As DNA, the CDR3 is TGCGCCAGCAGCTTGTCCCCGCCCGGAGAAGGGGGCACTGAAGCTTTCTTT. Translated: CASSLSPPGEGGTEAFF.

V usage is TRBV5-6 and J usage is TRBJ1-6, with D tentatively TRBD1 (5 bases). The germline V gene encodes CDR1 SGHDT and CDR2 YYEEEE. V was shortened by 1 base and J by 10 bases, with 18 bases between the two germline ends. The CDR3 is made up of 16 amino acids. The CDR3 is CASSLSGDSGGSPLHF. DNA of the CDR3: TGTGCCAGCAGCTTGAGTGGTGATTCGGGGGGATCACCCCTCCACTTT.

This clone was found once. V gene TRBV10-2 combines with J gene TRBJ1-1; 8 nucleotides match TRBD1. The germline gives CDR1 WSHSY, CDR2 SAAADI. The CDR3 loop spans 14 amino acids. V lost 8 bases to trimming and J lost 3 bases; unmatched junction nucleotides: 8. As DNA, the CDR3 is TGCGCCAGCGCCCAGACAGGGGATCACACTGAAGCTTTCTTT. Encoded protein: CASAQTGDHTEAFF.

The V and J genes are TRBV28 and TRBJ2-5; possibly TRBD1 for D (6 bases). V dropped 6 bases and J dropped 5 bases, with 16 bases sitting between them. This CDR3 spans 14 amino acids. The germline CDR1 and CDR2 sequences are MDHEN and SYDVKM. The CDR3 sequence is CASSPQGISETQYF. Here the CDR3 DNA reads TGTGCCAGCAGCCCACAGGGAATTTCGGAGACCCAGTACTTC.

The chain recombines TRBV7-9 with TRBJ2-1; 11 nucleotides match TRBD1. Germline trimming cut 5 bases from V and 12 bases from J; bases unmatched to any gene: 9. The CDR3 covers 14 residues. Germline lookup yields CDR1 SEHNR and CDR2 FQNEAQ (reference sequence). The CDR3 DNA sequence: TGTGCCAGCAGCAAAATCCGGGACAGGGGGACGCAGTTCTTC. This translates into CASSKIRDRGTQFF.